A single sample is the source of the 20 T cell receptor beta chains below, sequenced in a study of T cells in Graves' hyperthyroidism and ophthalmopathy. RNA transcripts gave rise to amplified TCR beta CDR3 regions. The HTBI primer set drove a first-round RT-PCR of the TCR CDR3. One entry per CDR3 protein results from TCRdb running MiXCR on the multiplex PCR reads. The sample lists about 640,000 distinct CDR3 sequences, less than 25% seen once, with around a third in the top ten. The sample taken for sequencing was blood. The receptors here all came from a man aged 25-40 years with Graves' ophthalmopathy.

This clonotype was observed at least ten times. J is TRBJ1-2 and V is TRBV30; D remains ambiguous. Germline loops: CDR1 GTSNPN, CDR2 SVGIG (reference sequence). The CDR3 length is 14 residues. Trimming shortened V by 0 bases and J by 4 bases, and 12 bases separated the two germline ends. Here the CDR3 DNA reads TGTGCCTGGAGTGTACATGGAGGCAGCTATGGCTACACCTTC. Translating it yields CAWSVHGGSYGYTF.

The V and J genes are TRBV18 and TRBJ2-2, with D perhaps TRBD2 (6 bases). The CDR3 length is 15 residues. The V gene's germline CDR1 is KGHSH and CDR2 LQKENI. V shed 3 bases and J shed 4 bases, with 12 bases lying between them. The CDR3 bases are TGTGCCAGCTCACCTGTAGGCGGGATCACCGGGGAGCTGTTTTTT. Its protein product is CASSPVGGITGELFF.

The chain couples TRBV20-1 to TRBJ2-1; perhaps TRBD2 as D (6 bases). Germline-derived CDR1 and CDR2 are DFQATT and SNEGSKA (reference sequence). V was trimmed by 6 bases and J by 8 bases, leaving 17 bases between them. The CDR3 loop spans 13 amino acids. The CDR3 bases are TGCAGTGCCCCCCGCGCGGGACTCCATGAGCAGTTCTTC. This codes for CSAPRAGLHEQFF.

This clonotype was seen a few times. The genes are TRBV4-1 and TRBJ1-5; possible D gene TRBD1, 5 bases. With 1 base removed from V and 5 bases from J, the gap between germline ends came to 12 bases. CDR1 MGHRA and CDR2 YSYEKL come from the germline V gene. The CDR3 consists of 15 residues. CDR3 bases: TGCGCCAGCAGCCAAGTTTGGGACGACTATCAGCCCCAGCATTTT. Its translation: CASSQVWDDYQPQHF.

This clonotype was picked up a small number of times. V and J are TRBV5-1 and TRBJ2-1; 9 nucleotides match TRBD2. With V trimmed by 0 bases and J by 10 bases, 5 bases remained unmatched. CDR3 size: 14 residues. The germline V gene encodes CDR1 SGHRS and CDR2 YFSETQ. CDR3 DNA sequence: TGCGCCAGCAGCTTGGCCCGAGCGGGAGGCGAGCAGTTCTTC. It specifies CASSLARAGGEQFF.

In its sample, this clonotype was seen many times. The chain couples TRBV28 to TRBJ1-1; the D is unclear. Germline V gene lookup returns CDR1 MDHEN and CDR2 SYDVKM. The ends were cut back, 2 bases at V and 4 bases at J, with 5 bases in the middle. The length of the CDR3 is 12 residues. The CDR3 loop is CASSLQVTEAFF. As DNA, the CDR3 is TGTGCCAGCAGTTTACAGGTCACTGAAGCTTTCTTT.

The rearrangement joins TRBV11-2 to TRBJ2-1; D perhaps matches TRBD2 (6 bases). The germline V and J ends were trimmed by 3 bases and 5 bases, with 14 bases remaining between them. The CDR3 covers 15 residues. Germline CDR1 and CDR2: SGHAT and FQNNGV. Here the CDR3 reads CASSLSRESHNEQFF. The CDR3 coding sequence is TGTGCCAGCAGCTTGAGTCGGGAGAGTCACAATGAGCAGTTCTTC.

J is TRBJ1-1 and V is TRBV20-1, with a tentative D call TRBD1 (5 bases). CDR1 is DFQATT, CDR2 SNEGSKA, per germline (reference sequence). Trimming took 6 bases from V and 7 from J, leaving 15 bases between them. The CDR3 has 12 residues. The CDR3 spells CSAGTPGSEAFF. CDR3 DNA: TGCAGTGCAGGGACCCCCGGCAGTGAAGCTTTCTTT.

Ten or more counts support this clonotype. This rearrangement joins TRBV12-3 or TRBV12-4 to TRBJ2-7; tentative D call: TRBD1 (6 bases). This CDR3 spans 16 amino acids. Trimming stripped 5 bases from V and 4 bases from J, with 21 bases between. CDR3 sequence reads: CASSRLAGTQGYEQYF. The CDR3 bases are TGTGCCAGCAGTCGCCTGGCAGGGACGCAGGGGTACGAGCAGTACTTC.

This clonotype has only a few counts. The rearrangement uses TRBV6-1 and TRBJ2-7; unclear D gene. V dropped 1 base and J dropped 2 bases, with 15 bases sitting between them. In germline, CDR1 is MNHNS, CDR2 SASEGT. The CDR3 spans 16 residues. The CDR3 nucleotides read TGTGCCAGCAGTGAAGAACCACCCCCGCTCCCCTACGAGCAGTACTTC. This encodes CASSEEPPPLPYEQYF.

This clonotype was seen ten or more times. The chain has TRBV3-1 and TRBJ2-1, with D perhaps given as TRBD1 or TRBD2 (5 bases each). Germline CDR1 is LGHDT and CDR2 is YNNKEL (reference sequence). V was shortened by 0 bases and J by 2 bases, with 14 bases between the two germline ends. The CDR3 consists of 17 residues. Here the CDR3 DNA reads TGTGCCAGCAGCCAAGATGGGACGGGACCAACCTACAATGAGCAGTTCTTC. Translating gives CASSQDGTGPTYNEQFF.

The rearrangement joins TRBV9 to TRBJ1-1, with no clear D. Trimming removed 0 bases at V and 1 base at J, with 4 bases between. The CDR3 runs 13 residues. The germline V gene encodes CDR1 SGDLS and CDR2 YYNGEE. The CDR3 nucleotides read TGTGCCAGCAGCGTAGCCAGGAACACTGAAGCTTTCTTT. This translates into CASSVARNTEAFF.

CDR3 region: CASSQRDRGWNEQFF. The CDR3 region has the DNA TGTGCCAGCAGCCAACGGGACAGGGGATGGAATGAGCAGTTCTTC. This chain uses TRBV3-1 with TRBJ2-1, with 10 bases identical to TRBD1. The germline CDR1 and CDR2 sequences are LGHDT and YNNKEL (reference sequence). The V and J ends lost 2 bases and 7 bases, in that order; junction bases with no gene match: 5. There are 15 residues in the CDR3.

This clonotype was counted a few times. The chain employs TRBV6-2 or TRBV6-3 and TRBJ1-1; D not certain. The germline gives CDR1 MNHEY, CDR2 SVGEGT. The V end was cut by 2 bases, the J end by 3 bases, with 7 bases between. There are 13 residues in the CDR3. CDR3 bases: TGTGCCAGCAGTTACGGGATATACACTGAAGCTTTCTTT. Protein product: CASSYGIYTEAFF.

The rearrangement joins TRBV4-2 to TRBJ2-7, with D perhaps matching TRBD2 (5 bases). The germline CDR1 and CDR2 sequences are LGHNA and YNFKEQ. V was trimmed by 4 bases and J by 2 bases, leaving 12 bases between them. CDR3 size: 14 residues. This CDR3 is CASSPSDLPYEQYF. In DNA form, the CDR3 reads TGTGCCAGCAGCCCGTCGGACTTGCCCTACGAGCAGTACTTC.

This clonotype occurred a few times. The CDR3 sequence is CASLRADISGNTIYF. The CDR3 nucleotides read TGTGCCAGCTTAAGAGCGGACATCTCTGGAAACACCATATATTTT. J is TRBJ1-3 and V is TRBV18; D possibly corresponds to TRBD1 (5 bases). The germline V and J ends were trimmed by 7 bases and 0 bases, with 13 bases remaining between them. Germline lookup yields CDR1 KGHSH and CDR2 LQKENI. This CDR3 has 15 residues.

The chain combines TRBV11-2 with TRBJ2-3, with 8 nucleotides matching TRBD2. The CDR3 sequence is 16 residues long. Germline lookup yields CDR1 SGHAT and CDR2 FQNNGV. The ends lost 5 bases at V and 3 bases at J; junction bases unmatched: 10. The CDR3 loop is CASSPKGRGGTDTQYF. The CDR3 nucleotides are TGTGCCAGCAGCCCCAAAGGCCGGGGGGGGACAGATACGCAGTATTTT.

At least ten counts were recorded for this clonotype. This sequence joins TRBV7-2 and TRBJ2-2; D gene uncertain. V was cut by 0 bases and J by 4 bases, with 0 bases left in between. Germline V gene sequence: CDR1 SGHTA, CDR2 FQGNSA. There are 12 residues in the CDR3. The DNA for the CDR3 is TGTGCCAGCAGCTTAGCCACCGGGGAGCTGTTTTTT. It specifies CASSLATGELFF.

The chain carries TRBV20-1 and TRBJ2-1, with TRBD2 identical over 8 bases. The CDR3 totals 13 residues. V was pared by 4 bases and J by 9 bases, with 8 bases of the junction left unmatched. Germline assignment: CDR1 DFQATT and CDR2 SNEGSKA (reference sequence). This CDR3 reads CSANPGLDVEQFF. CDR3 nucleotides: TGCAGTGCTAATCCGGGACTAGATGTTGAGCAGTTCTTC.

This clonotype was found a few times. The CDR3, as DNA: TGTGCCAGCAGCCAAGTAACAGGAGGGGAAGCTTTCTTT. It specifies CASSQVTGGEAFF. The rearrangement uses TRBV3-1 and TRBJ1-1; D perhaps matches TRBD1 (5 bases). The CDR3 sequence is 13 residues long. The V gene's germline CDR1 is LGHDT and CDR2 YNNKEL (reference sequence). Trimming removed 1 base at V and 8 bases at J, with 11 bases between.